This T cell receptor beta chain came from a study of blood T cell repertoires in COVID-19. As for the study in general: The samples span acute and convalescent COVID-19 from the United States, Italy and Spain. Nucleic acid was either cDNA or gDNA, and it came from T cells, B-cell-depleted T cells, or PBMCs.

This CDR3 contains 13 residues. V gave up 1 base and J gave up 3 bases, with 6 bases separating them. CDR1 is SGHNT, CDR2 YENEEA, per germline. Per the authors' pipeline: Quantification of nucleated cells was approximated via reference gene primer amplification. Repertoires were generated with immunoSEQ multiplex PCR, while TCRdb's copy carries only in-frame clones and drops some. That table supplies the V and J calls and clone size; D and trimming were determined from the DNA. The sample consists of about 130,000 clones, about 87% of them appearing once. The V call is TRBV11-3, the J call TRBJ1-2; D not certain. Sequencing input: peripheral blood. This receptor was identified in a human donor in a cohort sampled during active COVID-19. The CDR3 region has the DNA TGTGCCAGCAGCTTAGGTGCGGACTATGGCTACACCTTC. It encodes CASSLGADYGYTF.